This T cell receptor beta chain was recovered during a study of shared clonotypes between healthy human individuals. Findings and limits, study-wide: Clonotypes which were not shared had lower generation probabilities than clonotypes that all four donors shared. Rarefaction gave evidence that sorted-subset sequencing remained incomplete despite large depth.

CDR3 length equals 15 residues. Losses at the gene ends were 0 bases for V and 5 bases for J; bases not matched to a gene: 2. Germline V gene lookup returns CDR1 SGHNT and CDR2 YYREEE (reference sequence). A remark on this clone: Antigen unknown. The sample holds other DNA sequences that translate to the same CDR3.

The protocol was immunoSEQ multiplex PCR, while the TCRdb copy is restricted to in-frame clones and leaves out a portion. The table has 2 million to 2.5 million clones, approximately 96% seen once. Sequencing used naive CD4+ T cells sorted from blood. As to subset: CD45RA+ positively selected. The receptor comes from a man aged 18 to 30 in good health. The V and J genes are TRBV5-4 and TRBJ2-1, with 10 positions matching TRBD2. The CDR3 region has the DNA TGTGCCAGCAGCTTGGGGACTAGCGGTAACAATGAGCAGTTCTTC. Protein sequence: CASSLGTSGNNEQFF.